These 11 T cell receptor beta chains originate from one sample sequenced in a study of OX40 agonist ivuxolimab in advanced cancers. Measured with immunoSEQ multiplex PCR; TCRdb has only the in-frame clones, and not every one. The repertoire holds roughly 70,000 clones, with 85% to 90% as singletons. This specimen was CD4+ or CD8+ T cells sorted from blood, taken in a trial of the OX40 agonist ivuxolimab. These receptors all stem from an adult with an advanced solid tumor such as melanoma, head and neck, liver or kidney cancer.

This rearrangement joins TRBV29-1 to TRBJ2-1; 12 bases map to TRBD1. The CDR3 totals 14 residues. Germline V lookup: CDR1 SQVTM, CDR2 ANQGSEA. CDR3 sequence reads: CTYSGQGAYNEQFF. The CDR3 DNA reads TGCACCTACTCGGGACAGGGGGCATACAATGAGCAGTTCTTC.

The genes are TRBV4-1 and TRBJ2-7; D is unresolved. The germline V and J ends were trimmed by 3 bases and 2 bases, with 11 bases remaining between them. The CDR3 extends over 14 amino acids. From germline, CDR1 is MGHRA and CDR2 YSYEKL. CDR3 bases: TGCGCCAGCAGCCACGGGCAGGCCCCCTACGAGCAGTACTTC. Its protein is CASSHGQAPYEQYF.

Regarding this clone: Other DNA variants within this sample encode the same CDR3. The CDR3 loop is CASSLVRGNTEAFF. The CDR3 bases are TGTGCCAGCAGCTTAGTCAGGGGTAACACTGAAGCTTTCTTT. This chain connects TRBV7-9 to TRBJ1-1; tentatively, D is TRBD1 (6 bases). Trimming stripped 1 base from V and 2 bases from J, with 8 bases between. Germline CDR1 is SEHNR and CDR2 is FQNEAQ (reference sequence). The length of the CDR3 is 14 residues.

CDR3 in amino acids: CASSFSASGIYEQFF. The CDR3 DNA reads as TGTGCCAGCAGTTTCTCGGCTAGCGGGATTTATGAGCAGTTCTTC. This chain joins TRBV28 and TRBJ2-1; TRBD2 matches at 9 bases. This CDR3 contains 15 residues. Germline trimming cut 3 bases from V and 8 bases from J; bases unmatched to any gene: 8. CDR1 is MDHEN and CDR2 is SYDVKM in the germline V gene.

This chain links TRBV29-1 with TRBJ2-5; D remains ambiguous. Germline lookup yields CDR1 SQVTM and CDR2 ANQGSEA. This CDR3 comprises 13 residues. With 4 bases removed from V and 4 bases from J, the gap between germline ends came to 13 bases. CDR3 region: CSVGGSTGETQYF. The CDR3 DNA sequence: TGCAGCGTTGGGGGATCCACCGGAGAGACCCAGTACTTC.

The rearrangement links TRBV27 to TRBJ2-1, with TRBD2 identical over 7 bases. CDR3 length equals 15 residues. V dropped 3 bases and J dropped 2; count of bases not matched to a gene: 4. The V gene's germline CDR1 is MNHEY and CDR2 SMNVEV (reference sequence). CDR3 sequence reads: CASSLSGNPYNEQFF. In DNA, the CDR3 is TGTGCCAGCAGTTTGAGCGGGAACCCCTACAATGAGCAGTTCTTC.

This clone has just one count. V and J are TRBV29-1 and TRBJ1-1; D is ambiguous. This CDR3 has 13 amino acids. V gave up 0 bases and J gave up 3 bases, with 8 bases separating them. CDR1 is SQVTM, CDR2 ANQGSEA, per germline. This CDR3 reads CSVEDLRDTEAFF. In DNA, the CDR3 is TGCAGCGTTGAAGATCTGCGGGACACTGAAGCTTTCTTT.

J is TRBJ2-7 and V is TRBV2, with unresolved D. Trimming removed 3 bases at V and 1 base at J, with 13 bases between. The CDR3 contains 15 residues. CDR1 and CDR2 from the germline V gene are SNHLY and FYNNEI. CDR3 amino acids: CASSEGLQQSYEQYF. The CDR3 DNA reads TGTGCCAGCAGTGAGGGGTTACAGCAGTCCTACGAGCAGTACTTC.

J is TRBJ1-5 and V is TRBV6-1; D remains ambiguous. Germline loops: CDR1 MNHNS, CDR2 SASEGT. The CDR3 consists of 15 residues. Trimming pared 6 bases from V and 4 bases from J, leaving 16 bases between. Written as DNA, the CDR3 is TGTGCCAGCAGGAGGTCCGGGGTGAGAAATCAGCCCCAGCATTTT. Protein: CASRRSGVRNQPQHF.

The chain uses TRBV9 and TRBJ2-7; D may correspond to TRBD1 or TRBD2 (5 bases each). This CDR3 spans 16 amino acids. Germline V lookup: CDR1 SGDLS, CDR2 YYNGEE. Between the trimmed V and J ends, which lost 0 bases and 0 bases, there was a span of 13 bases. The CDR3 DNA reads as TGTGCCAGCAGCGTAGAGGGCAGGGAGCACTCCTACGAGCAGTACTTC. It is translated as CASSVEGREHSYEQYF.

V gene TRBV28 combines with J gene TRBJ2-1; D not certain. V was cut by 6 bases and J by 0 bases, with 9 bases left in between. CDR1 and CDR2 from the germline V gene are MDHEN and SYDVKM. The CDR3 runs 14 residues. The CDR3 protein is CASSYMPSYNEQFF. For the CDR3, the DNA is TGTGCCAGCAGCTATATGCCCTCCTACAATGAGCAGTTCTTC.